This TCR beta chain was profiled in a study of Graves' ophthalmopathy and Graves' hyperthyroidism. Turning to the study itself: Sampling took place at initial diagnosis, with peripheral blood obtained before any treatment.

General study results and limits: The model predicted ophthalmopathy progression with 60% to 71% sensitivity and around 72% specificity.

The V end was cut by 1 base, the J end by 6 bases, with 12 bases between. Germline CDR1 reads GTSNPN; CDR2 reads SVGIG (reference sequence). The CDR3 is 13 residues long. This clonotype has just a few counts. Its matching antigen is unknown. The authors amplified TCR beta CDR3 regions, and they did so from RNA transcripts for repertoire sequencing. The first round was an RT-PCR with HTBI primers, and the second round was a multiplex PCR. TCRdb independently ran MiXCR on the multiplex PCR reads; one entry per CDR3 protein. Among hundreds of thousands of distinct CDR3 sequences listed, more than 20% were seen once. Patients were left out if they had other autoimmune diseases, uncontrolled infections, pregnancy or lactation. A diagnosis was made from clinical symptoms together with serum thyroxine, TRAb, thyroid ultrasound and orbital computed tomography.

The sample comprised peripheral blood. This chain connects TRBV30 to TRBJ1-1; a weak D match, TRBD1 (6 bases). The origin of this receptor is a woman between 18 and 30 years old with stable Graves' hyperthyroidism. The CDR3 region has the DNA TGTGCCTGGAGTGAGGGGGGTAAAGCTGAAGCTTTCTTT. The encoded protein is CAWSEGGKAEAFF.